The text below deals with one T cell receptor beta chain. Its antigen is unidentified. This sample is part of a study of shared clonotypes between healthy human individuals. Study-wide points: It was the few donors that limited the genetic and exposure-history diversity represented.

Free of recent acute infections or vaccinations, the donors were healthy HIV-negative adults. Looked up from germline, CDR1 is SEHNR and CDR2 is FQNEAQ (reference sequence). The CDR3 length is 13 residues. V was clipped by 3 bases and J by 7 bases, with 9 bases between them. Sequenced by immunoSEQ multiplex PCR; TCRdb stores in-frame clones only, minus some. The sample has about 490,000 clones, 70% to 85% seen once. V gene TRBV7-9 combines with J gene TRBJ2-2, with D maybe TRBD2 (6 bases). The sequenced sample was PBMCs. The clonotype was recovered from a woman aged 40-49 years in good health. Some clones in this sample may be carry-over from other donors' samples. This CDR3 reads CASSLGGYGELFF. DNA of the CDR3: TGTGCCAGCAGCTTGGGAGGTTACGGGGAGCTGTTTTTT.